What follows describes a single T cell receptor beta chain. Since a much larger clone is just one base distant, this may be a read error. The CDR3 sequence is 14 residues long. In germline, CDR1 is SGHDT, CDR2 YYEEEE. The sample originates from a study of human T cells and chemical hapten exposure. TCRdb re-called the 5' RACE reads with MiXCR, one entry per CDR3 protein. The data show some 78,000 distinct CDR3 sequences, 6.5% to 8.5% seen once. Whole blood that had not been fractionated was the source of extracted total RNA. The chain uses TRBV5-6 and TRBJ1-3; D ambiguous. This TCR derives from a male donor in good health. In nucleotides, the CDR3 is TGTGCCAGCAGCTTGGGAGTCTCTAGAAACACCATATATTTT. This sequence encodes CASSLGVSRNTIYF. Using reference TRBV5-6 and TRBJ1-3 for the parts outside the CDR3, the full variable domain is DAGVTQSPTHLIKTRGQQVTLRCSPKSGHDTVSWYQQALGQGPQFIFQYYEEEERQRGNFPDRFSGHQFPNYSSELNVNALLLGDSALYLCASSLGVSRNTIYFGEGSWLTVV.